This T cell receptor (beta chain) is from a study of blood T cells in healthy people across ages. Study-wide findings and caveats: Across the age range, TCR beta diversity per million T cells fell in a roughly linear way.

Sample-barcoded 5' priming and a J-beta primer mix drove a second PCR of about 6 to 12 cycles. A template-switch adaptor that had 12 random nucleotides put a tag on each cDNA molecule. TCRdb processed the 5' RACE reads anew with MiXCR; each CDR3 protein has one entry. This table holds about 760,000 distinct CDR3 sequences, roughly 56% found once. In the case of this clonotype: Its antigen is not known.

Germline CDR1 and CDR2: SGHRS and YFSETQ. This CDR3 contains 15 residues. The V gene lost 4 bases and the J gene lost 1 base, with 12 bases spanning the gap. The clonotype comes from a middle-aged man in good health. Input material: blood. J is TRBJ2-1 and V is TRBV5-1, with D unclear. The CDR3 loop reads CASSIGRQSYNEQFF. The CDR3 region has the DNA TGCGCCAGCAGCATAGGACGCCAATCCTACAATGAGCAGTTCTTC.